Listed below are T cell receptor beta chains from one sample, sequenced in a study of blood T cell repertoires in COVID-19. Produced via immunoSEQ multiplex PCR; TCRdb's table is partial and in-frame only. Of nearly 80,000 clones in the sample, approximately 82% were seen once. Sequencing was performed on peripheral blood. The receptors were sampled from a woman in her 70s with acute or convalescent COVID-19. CDR3s include the opening cysteine and the closing phenylalanine or tryptophan. The D gene is left open where the match is weak.

d_gene: -
v_gene: TRBV9
CDR3aa: CASSPNTVNYGYTF

d_gene: -
v_gene: TRBV30
CDR3aa: CATSRQAEASEQYF

d_gene: TRBD2
v_gene: TRBV5-1
CDR3aa: CASSFSVSGSSYNEQFF

d_gene: -
v_gene: TRBV5-3
CDR3aa: CARSLVGRYLRGNEQFF

d_gene: TRBD2
v_gene: TRBV4-2
CDR3aa: CASSQVLAGGGDGQFF

d_gene: -
v_gene: TRBV3-1/TRBV3-2
CDR3aa: CASSPTSSGANVLTF

d_gene: -
v_gene: TRBV5-8
CDR3aa: CASSLAGPGYTF

d_gene: TRBD1
v_gene: TRBV3-1/TRBV3-2
CDR3aa: CASSQVGTGGRNTEAFF

d_gene: TRBD2
v_gene: TRBV3-1/TRBV3-2
CDR3aa: CASSQVSGRANEQFF

d_gene: -
v_gene: TRBV6-5
CDR3aa: CASSRRGNEQFF

d_gene: -
v_gene: TRBV4-1
CDR3aa: CASSQTQRVGELFF

d_gene: -
v_gene: TRBV12-3/TRBV12-4
CDR3aa: CASTRGGGDGYTF

d_gene: -
v_gene: TRBV6-6
CDR3aa: CASSPNYIYFGQGYKNIQYF

d_gene: TRBD2
v_gene: TRBV10-3
CDR3aa: CAIGRERTDTQYF

d_gene: -
v_gene: TRBV7-3
CDR3aa: CASSFSGGGTDTQYF

d_gene: TRBD1
v_gene: TRBV27
CDR3aa: CASSINRGNQPQHF

d_gene: TRBD1
v_gene: TRBV29-1
CDR3aa: CSVAPGGMTEAFF

d_gene: TRBD2
v_gene: TRBV10-3
CDR3aa: CAIRPGTSGDNEQFF

d_gene: TRBD2
v_gene: TRBV6-5
CDR3aa: CASSSSLAGYTDTQYF

d_gene: TRBD2
v_gene: TRBV6-6
CDR3aa: CASSRTSGPYEQYF

d_gene: -
v_gene: TRBV20-1
CDR3aa: CSATSNTEAFF

d_gene: -
v_gene: TRBV5-6
CDR3aa: CASSLGTRGIARMTEAFF

d_gene: -
v_gene: TRBV10-2
CDR3aa: CASSESGLNTGELFF

d_gene: -
v_gene: TRBV4-1
CDR3aa: CASSQDRGLGAPVNEQFF

d_gene: TRBD1
v_gene: TRBV4-2
CDR3aa: CASSQGRDRSNSPLHF

d_gene: -
v_gene: TRBV12-3/TRBV12-4
CDR3aa: CASSPSSHYEQYF

d_gene: -
v_gene: TRBV9
CDR3aa: CASSVVSSGESYTF

d_gene: TRBD1
v_gene: TRBV3-1/TRBV3-2
CDR3aa: CASSQGTGPRNEQFF

d_gene: TRBD1
v_gene: TRBV25-1
CDR3aa: CASSEGQHVETQYF

d_gene: -
v_gene: TRBV12-5
CDR3aa: CASGLVLGRERYEQFF

d_gene: -
v_gene: TRBV5-1
CDR3aa: CASSLNSRASGNTIYF

d_gene: TRBD2
v_gene: TRBV25-1
CDR3aa: CASSENAGLAGVADEQYF

d_gene: -
v_gene: TRBV7-9
CDR3aa: CASSLHSYEQYF

d_gene: -
v_gene: TRBV6-5
CDR3aa: CATTAISGNTIYF

d_gene: TRBD1
v_gene: TRBV19
CDR3aa: CASSARRDRGVYYGYTF

d_gene: -
v_gene: TRBV19
CDR3aa: CASSIVHGESGNTIYF